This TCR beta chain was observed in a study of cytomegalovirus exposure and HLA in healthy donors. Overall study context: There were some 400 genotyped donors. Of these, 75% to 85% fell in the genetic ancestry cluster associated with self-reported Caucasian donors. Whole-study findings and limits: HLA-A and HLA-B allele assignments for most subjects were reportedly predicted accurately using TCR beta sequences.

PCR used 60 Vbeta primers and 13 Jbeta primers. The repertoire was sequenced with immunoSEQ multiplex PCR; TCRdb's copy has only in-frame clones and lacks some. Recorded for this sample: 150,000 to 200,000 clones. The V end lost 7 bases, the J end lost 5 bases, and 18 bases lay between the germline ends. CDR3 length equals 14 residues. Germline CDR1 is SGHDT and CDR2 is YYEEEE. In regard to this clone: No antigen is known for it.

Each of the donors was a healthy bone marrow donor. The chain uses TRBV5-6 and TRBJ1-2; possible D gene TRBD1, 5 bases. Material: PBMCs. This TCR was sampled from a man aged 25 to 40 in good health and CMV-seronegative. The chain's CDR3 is CASWAGTGLYGYTF. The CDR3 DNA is TGTGCCAGCTGGGCCGGGACGGGACTATATGGCTACACCTTC.